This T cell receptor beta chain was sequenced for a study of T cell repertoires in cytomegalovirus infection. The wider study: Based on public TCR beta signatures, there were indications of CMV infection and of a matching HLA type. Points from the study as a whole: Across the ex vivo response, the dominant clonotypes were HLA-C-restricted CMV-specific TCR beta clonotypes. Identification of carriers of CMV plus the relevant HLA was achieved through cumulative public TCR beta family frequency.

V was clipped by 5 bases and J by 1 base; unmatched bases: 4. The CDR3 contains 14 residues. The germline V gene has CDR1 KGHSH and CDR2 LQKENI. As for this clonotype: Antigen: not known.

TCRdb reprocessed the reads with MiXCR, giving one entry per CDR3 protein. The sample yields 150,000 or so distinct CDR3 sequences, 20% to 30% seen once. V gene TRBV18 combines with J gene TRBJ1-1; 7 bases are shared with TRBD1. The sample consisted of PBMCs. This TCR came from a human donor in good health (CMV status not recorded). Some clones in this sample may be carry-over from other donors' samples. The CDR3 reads CASSWTGQNTEAFF. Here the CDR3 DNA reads TGTGCCAGCTCATGGACAGGACAGAACACTGAAGCTTTCTTT.